Listed here is a single T cell receptor beta chain. This clonotype was picked up many times. The target of this receptor is not known. No much larger clone exists at a distance of one base, and base qualities are not known. The junction carries 8 bases between V and J, which are trimmed by 5 bases and 7 bases respectively. The germline V gene supplies CDR1 SQVTM and CDR2 ANQGSEA. From its cysteine to its phenylalanine, the CDR3 spans 10 amino acids. Kept here is only the CDR3 DNA, which spans 30 bases and is read in frame from base 1. Libraries were built with 5' RACE. Reads for this sample came from an Illumina HiSeq 2500. A second about 6 to 11 cycle PCR used a sample-barcoded 5' primer and a J-beta primer mix. A unique molecular identifier was introduced onto each TCR beta cDNA molecule by a template-switch 5' adaptor carrying 12 random nucleotides. At least 3 million CDR3-containing paired-end reads were obtained from each sample. First-strand cDNA synthesis was performed from all RNA using the Mint cDNA synthesis kit, with priming by a TRBC-specific oligonucleotide. All cDNA was treated with uracil-DNA glycosylase and then went through a first 18-cycle PCR with the universal primers M1SS and BC2_uni_R. Under the source paper's analysis protocol: Each sample was normalized by randomly selecting 1 million high-quality reads, each carrying a distinct molecular identifier. Reads sharing molecular identifiers were discarded rather than binned into consensus sequences. MiTCR, set to a Q25 quality threshold and the strictest error-elimination algorithm, was used for CDR3 identification, clonotype clustering and error correction. Lower-bound total TCR beta diversity was estimated with a nonparametric unseen species model using Euler transformation. TCRdb ran its own pipeline on the public reads, namely fastp trimming at Q25 and MiXCR clone calling, and kept in-frame beta chains. Rows with one shared CDR3 protein collapse into an entry with the most common genes and DNA. For this entry, the V and J calls and clone size follow TCRdb and not the study's own pipeline. Here the sample has roughly 1,800,000 distinct CDR3 sequences; 49% occur a single time. 2.1% of the sample is in the top ten clones.

These data belong to a study of blood T cells in healthy people across ages (dated by TCRdb to about 2015). For the wider study: Template switching captured roughly one uniquely barcoded TCR beta cDNA molecule per two T cells in model experiments. Using deep sequencing normalized with unique cDNA molecular identifiers, the study measured how TCR beta repertoire diversity changes with age. Donors were grouped into four age groups: young (average roughly 17 years), middle-aged (39), aged (over 55) and long-lived (around 80). To avoid experimental bias, donors of different ages were randomly spread across the sequencing lanes. Using the same blood draw, the study looked at two additional independent replicas of 1 million unique cDNA reads for two donors, one aged 18 to 30 and the other aged 80 or older.

Systemically healthy Caucasian individuals from Russia, 39 in total and aged about 6 to 100 years, were included as donors. Each donor gave about 10 milliliters of peripheral blood, drawn into EDTA-treated Vacutainer tubes. Ficoll-Paque density-gradient centrifugation was used to isolate PBMCs, with at least 7 million obtained per sample. Total RNA, at least 6 micrograms per sample, was extracted from PBMCs with Trizol reagent. For every donor, flow cytometry on a PBMC aliquot measured the percentage of naive CD45RAhigh/CD27high T cells. Study-wide conclusions, independent of this receptor: Because the CMV infection status of the donors was unknown, age-related changes in expanded clonotypes may potentially have been confounded. Because profiling used bulk unsorted PBMCs, naive and antigen-experienced compartments could not be compared conclusively. Estimates of total diversity based on one million sequenced T cells were considered lower bounds and underestimates. Observed TCR beta diversity correlated strongly with the percentage of naive T cells measured by flow cytometry. As age increased, observed TCR beta diversity per million T cells dropped in a roughly linear way, and a significant reduction was already evident by age 40. Compared with the aged group, the long-lived group had more naive CD4+ T cells, fewer expanded clones and increased TCR diversity, suggesting age selection.

The source is a woman between 40 and 55 years old in good health. Source material: blood. The sequence is built from TRBV29-1 and TRBJ2-5; the D gene identity is not certain. The sequenced DNA: TGCAGCGTTTTTACCGGGACCCAGTACTTC. Translated, it reads CSVFTGTQYF. The full variable domain, completed from the reference TRBV29-1 and TRBJ2-5 proteins outside the CDR3, reads SAVISQKPSRDICQRGTSLTIQCQVDSQVTMMFWYRQQPGQSLTLIATANQGSEATYESGFVIDKFPISRPNLTFSTLTVSNMSPEDSSIYLCSVFTGTQYFGPGTRLLVL.